The 17 T cell receptor beta chains given below trace back to one sample, sequenced in a study of blood T cell repertoires in COVID-19. TCRdb's copy holds only in-frame clones and misses some; the assay was immunoSEQ multiplex PCR. This sample has about 160,000 clones, with approximately 87% found just once. The sequencing input was peripheral blood. All receptors derive from a man at least 80 years old with acute or convalescent COVID-19.

V and J are TRBV5-4 and TRBJ1-5; D remains unclear. Trimming stripped 2 bases from V and 3 bases from J, with 3 bases between. The CDR3 loop spans 12 amino acids. Germline V CDR1 and CDR2: SGHNT, YYREEE (reference sequence). The CDR3 DNA is TGTGCCAGCAGCTTCAACAATCAGCCCCAGCATTTT. Encoded protein: CASSFNNQPQHF.

The chain recombines TRBV2 with TRBJ1-5, with D possibly being TRBD1 (5 bases). Germline CDR1 is SNHLY and CDR2 is FYNNEI. The CDR3 is 14 amino acids. The V end lost 1 base, the J end lost 6 bases, and 10 bases lay between the germline ends. The CDR3 sequence is CASSEGGGTQPQHF. DNA for the CDR3: TGTGCCAGCAGTGAAGGGGGGGGGACTCAGCCCCAGCATTTT. The full variable domain, in which reference TRBV2 and TRBJ1-5 provide the parts outside the CDR3, is EPEVTQTPSHQVTQMGQEVILRCVPISNHLYFYWYRQILGQKVEFLVSFYNNEISEKSEIFDDQFSVERPDGSNFTLKIRSTKLEDSAMYFCASSEGGGTQPQHFGDGTRLSIL.

The chain links TRBV30 to TRBJ1-5; D gene uncertain. Trimming took 2 bases from V and 3 from J, leaving 5 bases between them. Germline CDR1 reads GTSNPN; CDR2 reads SVGIG (reference sequence). The CDR3 length is 12 residues. The CDR3 protein is CAWSHINQPQHF. The CDR3 coding sequence is TGTGCCTGGAGTCACATCAATCAGCCCCAGCATTTT.

The chain carries TRBV5-1 and TRBJ1-1; 11 nucleotides align to TRBD1. The J segment lost 0 bases and the V segment lost 4 bases, leaving 8 bases of the junction unmatched. The V gene's germline CDR1 is SGHRS and CDR2 YFSETQ. The CDR3 runs to 17 residues. CDR3 coding DNA: TGCGCCAGCAGCCCCGCCGGACAGGGGGCGATGAACACTGAAGCTTTCTTT. Protein product: CASSPAGQGAMNTEAFF.

V usage is TRBV7-9 and J usage is TRBJ1-4; no definite D call. The V gene's germline CDR1 is SEHNR and CDR2 FQNEAQ (reference sequence). Trimming stripped 6 bases from V and 3 bases from J, with 14 bases between. The CDR3 totals 15 residues. This CDR3 reads CASSYPRLSNEKLFF. CDR3 DNA: TGTGCCAGCAGTTACCCCAGGCTATCTAATGAAAAACTGTTTTTT.

The gene calls are TRBV6-5 and TRBJ2-3; 11 bases map to TRBD1. After removal of 2 bases from V and 4 bases from J, the junction contained 2 bases not matched to a gene. The CDR3 sequence is 15 residues long. Germline assignment: CDR1 MNHEY and CDR2 SVGAGI. DNA for the CDR3: TGTGCCAGCAGTTACGGGACAGGGGGGGCAGATACGCAGTATTTT. It encodes CASSYGTGGADTQYF.

The chain has TRBV28 and TRBJ1-2; D is uncertain. The CDR3 has 16 amino acids. The V and J ends lost 5 bases and 0 bases respectively, with 16 bases between them. Germline-derived CDR1 and CDR2 are MDHEN and SYDVKM. CDR3 nucleotides: TGTGCCAGCAGTACCGATTCCGCGTCATCTAACTATGGCTACACCTTC. This translates into CASSTDSASSNYGYTF.

The chain carries TRBV18 and TRBJ1-1, with D possibly being TRBD1 (6 bases). The CDR3 runs 14 residues. Germline CDR1 is KGHSH and CDR2 is LQKENI. Trimming left V 5 bases short and J 1 base short, with 11 bases between. CDR3: CASSEDRSNTEAFF. Here the CDR3 DNA reads TGTGCCAGCTCAGAGGACAGATCGAACACTGAAGCTTTCTTT. Together with reference TRBV18 and TRBJ1-1, the CDR3 gives the full variable domain: NAGVMQNPRHLVRRRGQEARLRCSPMKGHSHVYWYRQLPEEGLKFMVYLQKENIIDESGMPKERFSAEFPKEGPSILRIQQVVRGDSAAYFCASSEDRSNTEAFFGQGTRLTVV.

The V and J genes are TRBV5-5 and TRBJ2-7; tentatively, D is TRBD1 (6 bases). Deletions cut 6 bases from V and 3 bases from J, with 19 bases between. There are 15 residues in the CDR3. Germline lookup yields CDR1 SGHKS and CDR2 YYEKEE (reference sequence). As DNA, the CDR3 is TGTGCCAGCAACCTGGACGTGACAGGCAACTACGAGCAGTACTTC. This sequence encodes CASNLDVTGNYEQYF.

The chain combines TRBV7-9 with TRBJ1-3; 9 bases agree with TRBD1. V lost 5 bases, J lost 4 bases, and 9 bases stayed unmatched. There are 16 residues in the CDR3. The germline V gene encodes CDR1 SEHNR and CDR2 FQNEAQ (reference sequence). The CDR3 reads CASSASQGAGGNTIYF. CDR3 DNA sequence: TGTGCCAGCAGCGCGTCACAGGGGGCAGGAGGAAACACCATATATTTT.

This chain connects TRBV27 to TRBJ1-2, with TRBD1 as a possible D gene (5 bases). With 1 base removed from V and 4 bases from J, the gap between germline ends came to 16 bases. In germline, CDR1 is MNHEY, CDR2 SMNVEV (reference sequence). This CDR3 is 16 amino acids long. The CDR3, as DNA: TGTGCCAGCAGTTTATATTCTGACCTAAGGGGCTATGGCTACACCTTC. Amino acids: CASSLYSDLRGYGYTF.

The rearrangement links TRBV6-5 to TRBJ2-2; tentative D call: TRBD2 (6 bases). Between the trimmed V and J ends, which lost 8 bases and 1 base, there was a span of 8 bases. CDR1 is MNHEY, CDR2 SVGAGI, per germline. CDR3 length equals 13 residues. The CDR3 loop reads CASSRENTGELFF. The CDR3 DNA reads as TGTGCCAGCTCGCGGGAGAACACCGGGGAGCTGTTTTTT.

This clone was seen a handful of times. The chain employs TRBV12-1 and TRBJ1-4; the D segment call TRBD1 is taken from the table without a DNA check. TRBV12-1 is deemed a pseudogene. The CDR3 runs 15 residues. The CDR3 sequence: CASRPRQGCQEKLFF. CDR3 DNA sequence: TGTGCCAGCAGGCCCCGACAGGGCTGTCAGGAAAAACTGTTTTTT.

The J gene is TRBJ2-2, the V gene TRBV3-1 (or the pseudogene TRBV3-2), with D possibly matching TRBD2 (6 bases). The CDR3 consists of 14 residues. V was shortened by 4 bases and J by 10 bases, with 16 bases between the two germline ends. CDR1 and CDR2 (germline): LGHDT, YNNKEL (reference sequence). The CDR3, as DNA: TGTGCCAGCAGCCTTTCCGGAGGGGTTGAGGAGCTGTTTTTT. Encoded protein: CASSLSGGVEELFF.

The chain is built from TRBV28 and TRBJ2-5; D possibly corresponds to TRBD2 (6 bases). In germline, CDR1 is MDHEN, CDR2 SYDVKM. There are 15 residues in the CDR3. V was trimmed by 2 bases and J by 5 bases, leaving 15 bases between them. CDR3 bases: TGTGCCAGCAGTTTAGGAGGGAGGCGTGATGAGACCCAGTACTTC. Protein sequence: CASSLGGRRDETQYF. Full variable domain (missing parts from reference TRBV28 and TRBJ2-5): DVKVTQSSRYLVKRTGEKVFLECVQDMDHENMFWYRQDPGLGLRLIYFSYDVKMKEKGDIPEGYSVSREKKERFSLILESASTNQTSMYLCASSLGGRRDETQYFGPGTRLLVL.

This chain uses TRBV18 with TRBJ1-6; 11 nucleotides align to TRBD1. This CDR3 contains 15 residues. In germline, CDR1 is KGHSH, CDR2 LQKENI. Trimming took 3 bases from V and 9 from J; bases not matched to a gene: 4. CDR3 coding DNA: TGTGCCAGCTCACCGGGACAGGGGGTTAGTTCACCCCTCCACTTT. Translated: CASSPGQGVSSPLHF.

This clone was detected only once. This sequence joins TRBV27 and TRBJ1-6; D is unresolved. The length of the CDR3 is 16 residues. The V and J ends lost 4 bases and 7 bases respectively, with 17 bases between them. Germline CDR1 MNHEY, CDR2 SMNVEV (reference sequence). CDR3 amino acids: CASSSTQTPRNSPLHF. The CDR3 DNA reads TGTGCCAGCAGTTCAACCCAAACCCCGCGGAATTCACCCCTCCACTTT.